What follows are 18 T cell receptor beta chains derived from one specimen sequenced in a study of blood T cell repertoires in COVID-19. The assay was immunoSEQ multiplex PCR, and TCRdb's table has in-frame clones only and misses some. The table lists approximately 110,000 clones, 80% to 90% of them singletons. Material for sequencing was peripheral blood. Receptors originate from a woman over 75 with acute or convalescent COVID-19.

The V and J genes are TRBV3-1 (or the pseudogene TRBV3-2) and TRBJ1-1, with D uncertain. V was trimmed by 4 bases and J by 1 base, leaving 7 bases between them. This CDR3 has 13 residues. Germline-derived CDR1 and CDR2 are LGHDT and YNNKEL (reference sequence). This CDR3 reads CASSRLENTEAFF. CDR3 bases: TGTGCCAGCAGCCGTTTAGAGAACACTGAAGCTTTCTTT.

This clone was detected only a few times. The chain links TRBV5-1 to TRBJ1-3, with D unclear. V gave up 4 bases and J gave up 2 bases, with 13 bases separating them. The germline gives CDR1 SGHRS, CDR2 YFSETQ. The CDR3 contains 15 residues. In nucleotides, the CDR3 is TGCGCCAGCAGCCCTGGTTCGGGTACTGGAAACACCATATATTTT. It codes for CASSPGSGTGNTIYF.

The V call is TRBV6-6, the J call TRBJ2-1; 9 bases match TRBD2. The germline CDR1 and CDR2 sequences are MNHNY and SVGAGI (reference sequence). This CDR3 contains 15 residues. Trimming removed 2 bases from V and 7 bases from J; junction bases left unmatched: 6. The CDR3 bases are TGTGCCAGCAGTTACCTAGCGGGGTTTACGAATGAGCAGTTCTTC. Translation: CASSYLAGFTNEQFF.

This rearrangement joins TRBV10-2 to TRBJ1-5; weak D call: TRBD1 (5 bases). Germline V lookup: CDR1 WSHSY, CDR2 SAAADI. CDR3 length equals 13 residues. With 4 bases removed from V and 6 bases from J, the gap between germline ends came to 10 bases. CDR3 residues: CASSGQGSQPQHF. The CDR3 DNA sequence: TGCGCCAGCAGTGGGCAGGGCAGTCAGCCCCAGCATTTT.

The chain couples TRBV9 to TRBJ1-5; 7 bases line up with TRBD1. CDR1 is SGDLS, CDR2 YYNGEE, per germline. The length of the CDR3 is 15 residues. After removal of 4 bases from V and 5 bases from J, the junction contained 9 bases not matched to a gene. Here the CDR3 DNA reads TGTGCCAGCAGCCCCCAGGGGGGCAGGTATCAGCCCCAGCATTTT. Translation gives CASSPQGGRYQPQHF.

The rearrangement links TRBV29-1 to TRBJ2-4, with 12 positions matching TRBD2. V lost 0 bases to trimming and J lost 3 bases; unmatched junction nucleotides: 12. CDR1 SQVTM and CDR2 ANQGSEA come from the germline V gene. This CDR3 is 19 amino acids long. The CDR3 protein is CSVEDPLAGGPRGKNIQYF. The CDR3, as DNA: TGCAGCGTTGAAGATCCGCTAGCGGGGGGGCCCCGCGGCAAAAACATTCAGTACTTC.

The chain employs TRBV3-1 (or the pseudogene TRBV3-2) and TRBJ1-1; a weak D match, TRBD1 (6 bases). Germline CDR1 LGHDT, CDR2 YNNKEL (reference sequence). Trimming shortened V by 0 bases and J by 4 bases, and 15 bases separated the two germline ends. The CDR3 runs to 16 residues. DNA for the CDR3: TGTGCCAGCAGCCAAGATAACAGGGTAAGTCGCACTGAAGCTTTCTTT. Protein sequence: CASSQDNRVSRTEAFF.

This clone was recorded a few times. This chain connects TRBV6-4 to TRBJ2-2; D is ambiguous. The CDR3 extends over 13 amino acids. Trimming took off 4 bases at V and 2 bases at J, with 5 bases between the two ends. Germline values: CDR1 MRHNA, CDR2 SNTAGT. The CDR3 region is CASSVPNTGELFF. The CDR3 DNA is TGTGCCAGCAGTGTTCCTAACACCGGGGAGCTGTTTTTT.

CDR3 bases: TGTGCCAGCAGCCAATTGATGACTAGCGGGGGAAATACGCAGTATTTT. Translated: CASSQLMTSGGNTQYF. V gene TRBV3-1 (or the pseudogene TRBV3-2) combines with J gene TRBJ2-3; TRBD2 aligns across 12 bases. Germline assignment: CDR1 LGHDT and CDR2 YNNKEL (reference sequence). CDR3 size: 16 residues. Trimming cost V 2 bases and J 7 bases; bases outside gene matches: 7.

V gene TRBV6-5 combines with J gene TRBJ2-2; a weak D match, TRBD1 (6 bases). There are 13 residues in the CDR3. Between the trimmed V and J ends, which lost 6 bases and 5 bases, there was a span of 10 bases. Germline V gene data show CDR1 as MNHEY and CDR2 as SVGAGI. The CDR3 coding sequence is TGTGCCAGCAGCCCCGGACAGACCGGGGAGCTGTTTTTT. It encodes CASSPGQTGELFF.

A single count supports this clone. The chain has TRBV5-1 and TRBJ2-3; 13 nucleotides line up with TRBD2. This CDR3 has 17 residues. Trimming took 0 bases from V and 4 from J; bases not matched to a gene: 5. Germline V gene lookup returns CDR1 SGHRS and CDR2 YFSETQ. The CDR3 sequence: CASSLGTSGGGADTQYF. CDR3 nucleotides: TGCGCCAGCAGCTTGGGGACTAGCGGGGGAGGGGCAGATACGCAGTATTTT. Full variable domain (remainder filled in from reference TRBV5-1 and TRBJ2-3): KAGVTQTPRYLIKTRGQQVTLSCSPISGHRSVSWYQQTPGQGLQFLFEYFSETQRNKGNFPGRFSGRQFSNSRSEMNVSTLELGDSALYLCASSLGTSGGGADTQYFGPGTRLTVL.

This sequence joins TRBV4-2 and TRBJ2-3, with 9 bases matching TRBD2. The CDR3 extends over 17 amino acids. CDR1 and CDR2 from the germline V gene are LGHNA and YNFKEQ. V lost 0 bases to trimming and J lost 0 bases; unmatched junction nucleotides: 4. The CDR3 here is CASSQDAGGTSTDTQYF. CDR3 coding DNA: TGTGCCAGCAGCCAAGATGCGGGGGGGACCAGCACAGATACGCAGTATTTT.

The chain employs TRBV7-8 and TRBJ2-7; D gene ambiguous. Trimming took off 3 bases at V and 3 bases at J, with 9 bases between the two ends. CDR1 is SGHVS, CDR2 FQNEAQ, per germline. This CDR3 region has 13 residues. DNA of the CDR3: TGTGCCAGCAGCTTTGGGCAGGACTACGAGCAGTACTTC. Translation: CASSFGQDYEQYF.

The chain recombines TRBV6-6 with TRBJ2-7; D call uncertain. Looked up from germline, CDR1 is MNHNY and CDR2 is SVGAGI (reference sequence). The CDR3 is 16 residues long. V shed 0 bases and J shed 0 bases, with 12 bases lying between them. CDR3 DNA sequence: TGTGCCAGCAGTTACTCGATGCAGTTAAGCTCCTACGAGCAGTACTTC. Amino acid sequence: CASSYSMQLSSYEQYF.

This chain uses TRBV28 with TRBJ1-2, with 8 bases lining up with TRBD1. There are 14 residues in the CDR3. V lost 3 bases to trimming and J lost 6 bases; unmatched junction nucleotides: 6. CDR1 and CDR2 from the germline V gene are MDHEN and SYDVKM. Written as DNA, the CDR3 is TGTGCCAGCAGTTTCCTGGCAGGGGGCAATGGCTACACCTTC. Protein sequence: CASSFLAGGNGYTF.

This chain uses TRBV19 with TRBJ2-4, with 11 bases lining up with TRBD2. The V segment lost 5 bases and the J segment 7 bases; nucleotides outside the gene matches: 10. Germline loops: CDR1 LNHDA, CDR2 SQIVND (reference sequence). CDR3 size: 16 residues. The DNA for the CDR3 is TGTGCCAGTAGTCCTCAGCGTAGCGGGGGGGTGAACATTCAGTACTTC. Encoded protein: CASSPQRSGGVNIQYF. Drawing the rest from reference TRBV19 and TRBJ2-4, the complete variable domain is DGGITQSPKYLFRKEGQNVTLSCEQNLNHDAMYWYRQDPGQGLRLIYYSQIVNDFQKGDIAEGYSVSREKKESFPLTVTSAQKNPTAFYLCASSPQRSGGVNIQYFGAGTRLSVL.

The chain links TRBV6-6 to TRBJ1-1; D unresolved. Germline V lookup: CDR1 MNHNY, CDR2 SVGAGI (reference sequence). The CDR3 consists of 13 residues. Trimming left V 7 bases short and J 3 bases short, with 12 bases between. DNA of the CDR3: TGTGCCAGCAAACAGCTGCTGGACACTGAAGCTTTCTTT. Residues: CASKQLLDTEAFF.

The chain is built from TRBV7-9 and TRBJ1-2, with 10 bases that match TRBD1. CDR1 is SEHNR, CDR2 FQNEAQ, per germline (reference sequence). This CDR3 comprises 14 residues. V was pared by 1 base and J by 7 bases, with 3 bases of the junction left unmatched. CDR3 protein: CASSLGDRGGGYTF. In nucleotides, the CDR3 is TGTGCCAGCAGCTTAGGGGACAGGGGAGGTGGCTACACCTTC. The full variable domain, rest sourced from reference TRBV7-9 and TRBJ1-2, is DTGVSQNPRHKITKRGQNVTFRCDPISEHNRLYWYRQTLGQGPEFLTYFQNEAQLEKSRLLSDRFSAERPKGSFSTLEIQRTEQGDSAMYLCASSLGDRGGGYTFGSGTRLTVV.